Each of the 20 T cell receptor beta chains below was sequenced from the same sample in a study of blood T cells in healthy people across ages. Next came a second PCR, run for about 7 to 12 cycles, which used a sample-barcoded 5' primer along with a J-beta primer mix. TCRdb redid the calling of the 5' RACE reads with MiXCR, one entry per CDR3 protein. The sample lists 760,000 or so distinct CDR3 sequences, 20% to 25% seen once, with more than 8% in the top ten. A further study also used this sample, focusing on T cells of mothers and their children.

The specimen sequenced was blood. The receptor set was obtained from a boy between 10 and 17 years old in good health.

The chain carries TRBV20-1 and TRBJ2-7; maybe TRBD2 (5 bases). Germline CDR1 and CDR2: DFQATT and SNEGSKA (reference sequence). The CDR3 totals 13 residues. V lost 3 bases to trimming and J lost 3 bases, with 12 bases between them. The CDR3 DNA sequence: TGCAGTGCTAGGGCACTAGAGCTCTACGAGCAGTACTTC. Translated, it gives CSARALELYEQYF.

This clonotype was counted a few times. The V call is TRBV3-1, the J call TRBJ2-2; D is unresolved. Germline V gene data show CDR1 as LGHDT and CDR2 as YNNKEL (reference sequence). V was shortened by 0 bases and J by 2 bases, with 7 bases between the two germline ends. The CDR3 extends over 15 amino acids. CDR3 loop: CASSQERYNTGELFF. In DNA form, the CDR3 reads TGTGCCAGCAGCCAAGAGCGGTACAACACCGGGGAGCTGTTTTTT.

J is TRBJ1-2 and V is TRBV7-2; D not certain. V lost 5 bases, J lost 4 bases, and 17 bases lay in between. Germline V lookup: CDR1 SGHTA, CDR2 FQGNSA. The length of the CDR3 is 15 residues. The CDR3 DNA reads TGTGCCAGCAGCGAAGATGTTCTGTTGAGCTATGGCTACACCTTC. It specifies CASSEDVLLSYGYTF. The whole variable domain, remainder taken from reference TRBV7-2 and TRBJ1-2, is GAGVSQSPSNKVTEKGKDVELRCDPISGHTALYWYRQSLGQGLEFLIYFQGNSAPDKSGLPSDRFSAERTGGSVSTLTIQRTQQEDSAVYLCASSEDVLLSYGYTFGSGTRLTVV.

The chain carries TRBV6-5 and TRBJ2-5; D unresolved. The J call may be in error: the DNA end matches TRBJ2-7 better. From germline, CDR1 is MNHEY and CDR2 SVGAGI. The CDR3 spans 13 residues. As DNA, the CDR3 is TGTGCCAGCAGTTACCTTCAGTCCCACGAGCAGTACTTC. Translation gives CASSYLQSHEQYF.

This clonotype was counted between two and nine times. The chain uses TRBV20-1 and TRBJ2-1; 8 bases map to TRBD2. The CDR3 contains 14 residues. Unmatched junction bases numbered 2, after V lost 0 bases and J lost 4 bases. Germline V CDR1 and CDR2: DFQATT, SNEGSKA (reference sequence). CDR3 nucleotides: TGCAGTGCTAGAGATAGCGGGGATTACAATGAGCAGTTCTTC. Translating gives CSARDSGDYNEQFF.

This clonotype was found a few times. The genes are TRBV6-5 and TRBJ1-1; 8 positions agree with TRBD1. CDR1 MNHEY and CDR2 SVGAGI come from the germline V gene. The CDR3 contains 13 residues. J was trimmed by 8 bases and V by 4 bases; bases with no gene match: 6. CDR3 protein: CASSLRTGKEAFF. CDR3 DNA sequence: TGTGCCAGCAGTTTAAGGACAGGGAAGGAAGCTTTCTTT.

The CDR3 DNA sequence: TGTGCCAGCAGCCGCGGGACGGGGGAGACCTACGAGCAGTACTTC. Translating it yields CASSRGTGETYEQYF. The V call is TRBV11-2, the J call TRBJ2-5, with a weak D call TRBD2 (6 bases). The tail of the sequence fits TRBJ2-7 better, so the J call may be wrong. Per germline, CDR1 SGHAT and CDR2 FQNNGV. This CDR3 is 15 amino acids long.

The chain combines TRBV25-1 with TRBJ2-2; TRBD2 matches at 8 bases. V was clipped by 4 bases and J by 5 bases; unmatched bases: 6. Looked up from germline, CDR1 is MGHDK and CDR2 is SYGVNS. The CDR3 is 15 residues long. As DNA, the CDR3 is TGTGCCAGCAGTGGGATGGGACTAGGAACCGGGGAGCTGTTTTTT. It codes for CASSGMGLGTGELFF.

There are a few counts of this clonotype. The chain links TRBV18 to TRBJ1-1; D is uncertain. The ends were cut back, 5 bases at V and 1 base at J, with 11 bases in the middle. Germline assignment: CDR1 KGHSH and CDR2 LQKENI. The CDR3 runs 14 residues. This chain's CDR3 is CASSSPHRNTEAFF. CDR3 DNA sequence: TGTGCCAGCTCATCGCCTCACAGGAACACTGAAGCTTTCTTT.

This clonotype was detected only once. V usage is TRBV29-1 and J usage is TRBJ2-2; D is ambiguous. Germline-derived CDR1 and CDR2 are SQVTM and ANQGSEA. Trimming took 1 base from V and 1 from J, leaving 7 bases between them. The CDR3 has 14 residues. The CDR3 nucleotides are TGCAGCGTTGAAGGGATTCTGAACACCGGGGAGCTGTTTTTT. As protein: CSVEGILNTGELFF.

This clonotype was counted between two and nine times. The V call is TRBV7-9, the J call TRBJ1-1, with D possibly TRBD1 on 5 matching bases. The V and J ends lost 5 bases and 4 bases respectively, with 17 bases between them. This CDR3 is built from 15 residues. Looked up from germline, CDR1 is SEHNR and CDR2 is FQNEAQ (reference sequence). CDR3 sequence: CASSPLQGSGTEAFF. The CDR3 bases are TGTGCCAGCAGCCCCCTGCAGGGCTCGGGCACTGAAGCTTTCTTT.

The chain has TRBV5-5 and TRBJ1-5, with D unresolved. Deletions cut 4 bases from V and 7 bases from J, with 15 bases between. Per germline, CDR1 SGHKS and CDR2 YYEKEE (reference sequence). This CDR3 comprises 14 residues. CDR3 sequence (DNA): TGTGCCAGCAGCCTGCGGGTGGGTGGCCAGCCCCAGCATTTT. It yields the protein CASSLRVGGQPQHF.

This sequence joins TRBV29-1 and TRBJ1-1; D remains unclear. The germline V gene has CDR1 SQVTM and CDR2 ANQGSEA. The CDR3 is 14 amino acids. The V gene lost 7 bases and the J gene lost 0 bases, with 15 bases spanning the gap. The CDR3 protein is CSAPRGGMNTEAFF. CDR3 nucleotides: TGCAGCGCACCCCGTGGAGGGATGAACACTGAAGCTTTCTTT.

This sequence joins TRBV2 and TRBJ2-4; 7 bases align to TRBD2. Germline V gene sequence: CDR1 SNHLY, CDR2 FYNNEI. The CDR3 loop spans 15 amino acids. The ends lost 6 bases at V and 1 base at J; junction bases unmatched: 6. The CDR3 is CASRELAYAKNIQYF. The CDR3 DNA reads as TGTGCCAGCAGAGAACTAGCGTACGCCAAAAACATTCAGTACTTC.

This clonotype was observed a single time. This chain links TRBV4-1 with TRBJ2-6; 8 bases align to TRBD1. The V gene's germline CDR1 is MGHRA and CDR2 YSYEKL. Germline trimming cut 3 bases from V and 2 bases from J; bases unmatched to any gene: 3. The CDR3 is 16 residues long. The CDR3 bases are TGCGCCAGCAGCCAGACAGGGGTCCCTGGGGCCAACGTCCTGACTTTC. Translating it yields CASSQTGVPGANVLTF.

The DNA for the CDR3 is TGCGCCAGCAGCTTGGGTAGCGGGAGTTTCGATGAGCAGTTCTTC. It codes for CASSLGSGSFDEQFF. The chain couples TRBV5-1 to TRBJ2-1, with 9 positions matching TRBD2. The CDR3 contains 15 residues. Germline lookup yields CDR1 SGHRS and CDR2 YFSETQ. Germline trimming cut 0 bases from V and 8 bases from J; bases unmatched to any gene: 6.

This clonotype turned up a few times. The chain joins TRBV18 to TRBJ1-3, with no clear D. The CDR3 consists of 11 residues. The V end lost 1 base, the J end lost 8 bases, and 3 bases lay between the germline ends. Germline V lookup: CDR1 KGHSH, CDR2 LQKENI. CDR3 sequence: CASSPLDTIYF. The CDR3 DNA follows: TGTGCCAGCTCACCACTAGACACCATATATTTT. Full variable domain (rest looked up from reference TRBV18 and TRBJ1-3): NAGVMQNPRHLVRRRGQEARLRCSPMKGHSHVYWYRQLPEEGLKFMVYLQKENIIDESGMPKERFSAEFPKEGPSILRIQQVVRGDSAAYFCASSPLDTIYFGEGSWLTVV.

The CDR3, as DNA: TGTGCCATCAGTGAGTTTGGGCAGGGGATTGATCAGCCCCAGCATTTT. It specifies CAISEFGQGIDQPQHF. The chain couples TRBV10-3 to TRBJ1-5; the D gene is possibly TRBD1 (6 bases). CDR3 length equals 16 residues. The germline gives CDR1 ENHRY, CDR2 SYGVKD. Trimming took 1 base from V and 5 from J, leaving 15 bases between them.

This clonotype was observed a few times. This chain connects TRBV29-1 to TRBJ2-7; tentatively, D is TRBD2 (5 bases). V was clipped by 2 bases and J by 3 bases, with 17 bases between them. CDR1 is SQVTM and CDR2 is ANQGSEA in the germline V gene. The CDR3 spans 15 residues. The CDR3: CSVEKGDGSHYEQYF. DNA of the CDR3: TGCAGCGTTGAAAAGGGTGATGGGAGCCACTACGAGCAGTACTTC.

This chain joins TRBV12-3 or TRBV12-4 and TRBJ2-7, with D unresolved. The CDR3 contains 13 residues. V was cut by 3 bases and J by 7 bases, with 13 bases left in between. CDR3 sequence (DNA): TGTGCCAGCAGTTTCTCGGTTTCGGAAGAGCAGTACTTC. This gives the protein CASSFSVSEEQYF.